The clone carrying this T cell receptor beta chain was seen once. This record comes from a study of blood T cell repertoires in COVID-19. Looked up from germline, CDR1 is MNHEY and CDR2 is SVGAGI. The CDR3 sequence is 15 residues long. J was trimmed by 0 bases and V by 6 bases; bases with no gene match: 5. Measured with immunoSEQ multiplex PCR; TCRdb has only the in-frame clones, and not every one. Of approximately 240,000 clones listed, around nine tenths are singletons. The sequencing sample was made of peripheral blood. The TCR was taken from a woman between 40 and 50 years old who had recovered from COVID-19. This chain connects TRBV6-5 to TRBJ2-3, with 8 bases that match TRBD2. CDR3 in DNA: TGTGCCAGCAGCCTTAGCGGGGCTAGCACAGATACGCAGTATTTT. Translating gives CASSLSGASTDTQYF.